This is a list of T cell receptor beta chains from one sample in a study of T cell repertoires in cytomegalovirus infection. Their antigens remain unidentified. TCRdb independently ran MiXCR on the reads; one entry per CDR3 protein. The sample consists of some 350,000 distinct CDR3 sequences, 25% to 35% of them appearing once. The specimen comprised cultured PBMCs, sampled from culture after CMV antigen stimulation. These receptors were taken from a human donor in good health (CMV status not recorded). Some clones in this sample may be carry-over from other donors' samples. Each CDR3 is given with its conserved first and last residue. D genes are given only for firm matches. The size entry is marked missing in some rows and otherwise reads once, few, many or a size class.

v_call	clone_size	j_call	d_call	cdr3_aa	cdr3_nt
TRBV6-5	.	TRBJ1-6	.	CASSRTGTNHNSPLHF	TGTGCCAGCAGCCGGACGGGGACAAACCATAATTCACCCCTCCACTTT
TRBV11-2	.	TRBJ1-2	.	CASSPGWDQGGYTF	TGTGCCAGCAGCCCGGGATGGGATCAGGGTGGCTACACCTTC
TRBV10-3	once	TRBJ2-7	.	CAISRDSSYEQYF	TGTGCCATCAGCCGGGACTCAAGCTACGAGCAGTACTTC
TRBV5-4	.	TRBJ2-7	TRBD2	CASRSGTSGSYEQYF	TGTGCCAGCAGGAGCGGGACTAGCGGGAGCTACGAGCAGTACTTC
TRBV7-9	few	TRBJ1-1	.	CASSPGEGFMNTEAFF	TGTGCCAGCAGTCCAGGAGAAGGATTCATGAACACTGAAGCTTTCTTT
TRBV12-3/TRBV12-4	.	TRBJ1-2	TRBD1	CASSWGTDPSGYTF	TGTGCCAGCAGTTGGGGGACAGACCCATCTGGCTACACCTTC
TRBV6-1	.	TRBJ1-6	.	CASSAARINSPLHF	TGTGCCAGCAGTGCCGCAAGAATTAATTCACCCCTCCACTTT
TRBV5-3	.	TRBJ2-7	TRBD1	CASSPAGTGSYEQYF	TGTGCCAGCAGCCCCGCCGGGACAGGGTCCTACGAGCAGTACTTC
TRBV4-1	.	TRBJ2-1	.	CASSQVPVSYNEQFF	TGCGCCAGCAGCCAAGTTCCGGTCTCCTACAATGAGCAGTTCTTC
TRBV27	.	TRBJ2-7	TRBD2	CASSATSGGAHEQYF	TGTGCCAGCAGTGCGACTAGCGGGGGGGCTCACGAGCAGTACTTC
TRBV28	few	TRBJ2-7	TRBD2	CASSLYTSVTYEQYF	TGTGCCAGCAGTTTGTATACTAGCGTAACCTACGAGCAGTACTTC
TRBV5-1	.	TRBJ1-5	.	CASSLEPGSNQPQHF	TGCGCCAGCAGCTTGGAGCCAGGGAGCAATCAGCCCCAGCATTTT
TRBV10-3	.	TRBJ1-2	.	CAISESGGLGGGYTF	TGTGCCATCAGTGAGTCAGGCGGCTTGGGGGGAGGCTACACCTTC
TRBV6-1	few	TRBJ1-5	.	CASSEGRGSYQPQHF	TGTGCCAGCAGTGAGGGAAGGGGAAGTTATCAGCCCCAGCATTTT
TRBV6-1	.	TRBJ1-1	TRBD1	CASSDPGTGSTEAFF	TGTGCCAGCAGTGACCCCGGGACAGGGTCAACTGAAGCTTTCTTT
TRBV7-6	.	TRBJ1-1	TRBD1	CASSLVDRGLNTEAFF	TGTGCCAGCAGCTTAGTGGACAGGGGACTGAACACTGAAGCTTTCTTT
TRBV20-1	.	TRBJ2-2	.	CSVPTVNTGELFF	TGCAGTGTTCCTACAGTAAACACCGGGGAGCTGTTTTTT
TRBV19	.	TRBJ2-7	.	CASSPQAAYEQYF	TGTGCCAGTAGTCCCCAGGCCGCCTACGAGCAGTACTTC
TRBV30	.	TRBJ1-1	.	CAWSPGSGTEAFF	TGTGCCTGGAGCCCAGGATCGGGCACTGAAGCTTTCTTT
TRBV6-1	few	TRBJ1-2	.	CASTDGGTLYGYTF	TGTGCCAGCACCGATGGGGGCACGCTCTATGGCTACACCTTC
TRBV7-6	many	TRBJ2-2	TRBD2	CASSSNSGGITGELFF	TGTGCCAGCAGCTCGAATAGCGGGGGTATAACCGGGGAGCTGTTTTTT
TRBV19	.	TRBJ1-1	.	CASSRLGAEAFF	TGTGCCAGTAGTCGACTGGGGGCCGAAGCTTTCTTT
TRBV11-2	few	TRBJ2-7	.	CASTIPDNAYEQYF	TGTGCCAGCACCATTCCGGACAACGCATACGAGCAGTACTTC
TRBV6-6	many	TRBJ1-1	.	CASSPLLQGPEAFF	TGTGCCAGCAGCCCACTGTTGCAGGGGCCCGAAGCTTTCTTT
TRBV4-2	few	TRBJ2-5	.	CASSQDGGGATQETQYF	TGTGCCAGCAGCCAAGATGGGGGGGGGGCGACCCAAGAGACCCAGTACTTC
TRBV12-3/TRBV12-4	many	TRBJ2-3	.	CASSSSSGDTQYF	TGTGCCAGCAGTTCCTCCTCCGGAGATACGCAGTATTTT
TRBV7-1	.	TRBJ2-1	TRBD2	CASSSGMTSLSSLEQFF	TGTGCCAGCAGCTCAGGAATGACTAGCCTAAGTAGTCTTGAGCAGTTCTTC
TRBV2	.	TRBJ1-5	TRBD1	CASSEDRYNQPQHF	TGTGCCAGCAGTGAGGACAGGTATAATCAGCCCCAGCATTTT
TRBV27	.	TRBJ2-5	.	CASMSPGETQYF	TGTGCCAGCATGAGCCCTGGGGAGACCCAGTACTTC
TRBV11-2	.	TRBJ1-5	.	CASSLGRRGDSNQPQHF	TGTGCCAGCAGCTTAGGTAGGAGGGGGGATAGCAATCAGCCCCAGCATTTT
TRBV7-6	many	TRBJ1-2	TRBD1	CASSSGTGNYGYTF	TGTGCCAGCAGCTCCGGGACAGGGAACTATGGCTACACCTTC
TRBV30	.	TRBJ1-3	.	CAWSLTVYSGNTIYF	TGTGCCTGGAGTTTGACTGTCTACTCTGGAAACACCATATATTTT
TRBV12-3/TRBV12-4	many	TRBJ1-5	TRBD1	CASSLWTGKQPQHF	TGTGCCAGCAGTCTATGGACAGGGAAGCAGCCCCAGCATTTT
TRBV9	.	TRBJ2-1	.	CASSVGTVGYNEQFF	TGTGCCAGCAGCGTAGGGACGGTCGGGTACAATGAGCAGTTCTTC
TRBV10-3	few	TRBJ2-1	.	CAIRPDWNNEQFF	TGTGCCATCAGACCGGACTGGAACAATGAGCAGTTCTTC
TRBV7-8	.	TRBJ2-3	TRBD2	CASSLGRASDTQYF	TGTGCCAGCAGTCTCGGGAGGGCTTCAGATACGCAGTATTTT